This T cell receptor (beta chain) is from a study of tumour-infiltrating T cells in Burkitt lymphoma. Study-wide context: Productive clonality predicted overall and progression-free survival.

V was pared by 4 bases and J by 1 base, with 6 bases of the junction left unmatched. The CDR3 is 15 residues long. From germline, CDR1 is LNHDA and CDR2 SQIVND (reference sequence). Assay: immunoSEQ multiplex PCR; the TCRdb copy retains only in-frame clones and omits some. The data contain 5,000 to 7,000 clones, 9.5% to 10% of them singletons. This clone was observed a few times. The chain uses TRBV19 and TRBJ2-7; 8 bases are shared with TRBD1. Input material: tumor tissue. The clonotype originates from a human donor with diffuse large B-cell lymphoma. The DNA for the CDR3 is TGTGCCAGTAGTACTAGAGACAGGGGATCCTACGAGCAGTACTTC. Its translation is CASSTRDRGSYEQYF.